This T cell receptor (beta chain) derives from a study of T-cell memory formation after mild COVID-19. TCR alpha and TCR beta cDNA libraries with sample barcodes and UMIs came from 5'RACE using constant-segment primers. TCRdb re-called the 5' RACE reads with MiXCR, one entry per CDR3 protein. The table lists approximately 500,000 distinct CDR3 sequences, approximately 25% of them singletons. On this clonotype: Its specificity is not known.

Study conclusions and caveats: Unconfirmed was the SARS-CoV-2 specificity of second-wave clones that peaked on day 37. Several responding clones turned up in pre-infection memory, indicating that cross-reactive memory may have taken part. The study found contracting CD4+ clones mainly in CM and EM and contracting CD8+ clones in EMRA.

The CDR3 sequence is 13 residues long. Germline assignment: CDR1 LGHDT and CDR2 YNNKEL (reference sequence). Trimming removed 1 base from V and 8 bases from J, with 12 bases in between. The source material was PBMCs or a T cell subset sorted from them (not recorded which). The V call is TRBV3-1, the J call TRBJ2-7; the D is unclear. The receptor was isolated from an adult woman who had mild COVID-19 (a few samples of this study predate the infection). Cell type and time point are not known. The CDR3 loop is CASSQGGPTKQYF. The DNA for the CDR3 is TGTGCCAGCAGCCAAGGTGGACCAACAAAGCAGTACTTC.